These 31 T cell receptor beta chains came from one sample sequenced in a study of T-cell memory formation after mild COVID-19. Using its own MiXCR run on the 5' RACE reads, TCRdb lists one record per CDR3 protein. Of 380,000 or so distinct CDR3 sequences in the sample, approximately 15% are singletons; the top ten hold around a fifth. Material: PBMCs or a T cell subset sorted from them (not recorded which). These receptors all stem from a man between 18 and 29 years old who had mild COVID-19 (a few samples of this study predate the infection). Cell type and time point are not known.

This clonotype was seen more than once but under ten times. The chain has TRBV24-1 and TRBJ1-2; 7 bases agree with TRBD1. J was trimmed by 3 bases and V by 2 bases; bases with no gene match: 2. Germline CDR1 and CDR2: KGHDR and SFDVKD. This CDR3 contains 14 residues. In nucleotides, the CDR3 is TGTGCCACCAGTGATTCCGGGACAGACTATGGCTACACCTTC. Translating it yields CATSDSGTDYGYTF.

This chain joins TRBV6-2 or TRBV6-3 and TRBJ1-2; the D is unclear. There are 13 residues in the CDR3. The V end was cut by 2 bases, the J end by 7 bases, with 11 bases between. Germline V gene sequence: CDR1 MNHEY, CDR2 SVGEGT. The CDR3 coding sequence is TGTGCCAGCAGTTACGGTCGTTCTGGTGGCTACACCTTC. Translated: CASSYGRSGGYTF.

A few counts support this clonotype. The V call is TRBV7-2, the J call TRBJ2-5, with 8 bases that match TRBD2. This CDR3 is 17 amino acids long. The V gene end was trimmed by 2 bases and the J gene end by 2 bases; junction bases not matched to a gene: 10. Germline loops: CDR1 SGHTA, CDR2 FQGNSA. CDR3 coding DNA: TGTGCCAGCAGCTTACTAAACGGGGGGGCCAATCAAGAGACCCAGTACTTC. Its translation: CASSLLNGGANQETQYF.

This chain uses TRBV5-1 with TRBJ1-1; TRBD1 is a possible D gene (5 bases). Germline CDR1 reads SGHRS; CDR2 reads YFSETQ. The CDR3 length is 17 residues. The germline V and J ends were trimmed by 4 bases and 4 bases, with 23 bases remaining between them. CDR3 DNA: TGCGCCAGCAGCCAAGATCCCGGCGCAGGGAGGGTCACTGAAGCTTTCTTT. Protein sequence: CASSQDPGAGRVTEAFF.

This clonotype was seen a few times. This could be a read error, since a much larger clone is one nucleotide away. V usage is TRBV12-3 or TRBV12-4 and J usage is TRBJ2-3, with D maybe TRBD2 (5 bases). V was pared by 3 bases and J by 4 bases, with 11 bases between. CDR3 length equals 14 residues. The CDR3 sequence is CASSFGESADTQYF. In DNA form, the CDR3 reads TGTGCCAGCAGTTTCGGGGAAAGCGCAGATACGCAGTATTTT.

This clonotype was seen once. The chain uses TRBV27 and TRBJ2-3; perhaps TRBD1 as D (6 bases). The CDR3 covers 15 residues. Trimming pared 1 base from V and 5 bases from J, leaving 13 bases between. The germline CDR1 and CDR2 sequences are MNHEY and SMNVEV (reference sequence). CDR3 nucleotides: TGTGCCAGCAGTTTATGGACAGCCGACCGAGATACGCAGTATTTT. Translated, it gives CASSLWTADRDTQYF.

V is TRBV7-6 and J is TRBJ2-1; TRBD2 matches at 12 bases. The germline V gene encodes CDR1 SGHVS and CDR2 FNYEAQ. The ends lost 3 bases at V and 9 bases at J; junction bases unmatched: 3. The CDR3 sequence is 14 residues long. CDR3 loop: CASSFLAGGREQFF. CDR3 DNA: TGTGCCAGCAGCTTCCTAGCGGGGGGGCGTGAGCAGTTCTTC.

The chain uses TRBV4-1 and TRBJ2-7; D is unclear. The V end lost 4 bases, the J end lost 6 bases, and 13 bases lay between the germline ends. The CDR3 runs 13 residues. Germline V CDR1 and CDR2: MGHRA, YSYEKL. CDR3: CASSLQEYGEQYF. CDR3 bases: TGCGCCAGCAGCCTCCAAGAATACGGCGAGCAGTACTTC.

At least ten counts were recorded for this clonotype. This rearrangement joins TRBV2 to TRBJ1-6; 8 bases are a match to TRBD1. J lost 10 bases, V lost 6 bases, and 2 bases had no gene match. Per germline, CDR1 SNHLY and CDR2 FYNNEI. The length of the CDR3 is 12 residues. The CDR3 spells CASRGTGSPLHF. Here the CDR3 DNA reads TGTGCCAGCAGAGGGACAGGATCACCCCTCCACTTT. The entire variable domain, with the rest obtained from reference TRBV2 and TRBJ1-6, is as follows: EPEVTQTPSHQVTQMGQEVILRCVPISNHLYFYWYRQILGQKVEFLVSFYNNEISEKSEIFDDQFSVERPDGSNFTLKIRSTKLEDSAMYFCASRGTGSPLHFGNGTRLTVT.

The sample holds a few counts of this clonotype. CDR3 nucleotide sequence: TGCAGTGCCGCGGCGGCCTCTAACTATGGCTACACCTTC. This gives the protein CSAAAASNYGYTF. The gene calls are TRBV20-1 and TRBJ1-2; D gene uncertain. The germline V gene encodes CDR1 DFQATT and CDR2 SNEGSKA (reference sequence). The germline V and J ends were trimmed by 6 bases and 0 bases, with 11 bases remaining between them. The length of the CDR3 is 13 residues.

This clonotype was detected a few times. The rearrangement uses TRBV29-1 and TRBJ1-5, with a tentative D call TRBD1 (6 bases). Germline lookup yields CDR1 SQVTM and CDR2 ANQGSEA. The length of the CDR3 is 15 residues. Trimming cost V 4 bases and J 5 bases, with 18 bases left between them. CDR3 sequence reads: CSVGVGGGNDQPQHF. For the CDR3, the DNA is TGCAGCGTTGGAGTGGGTGGGGGCAACGATCAGCCCCAGCATTTT.

The chain recombines TRBV5-1 with TRBJ2-2; maybe TRBD2 (7 bases). The CDR3 consists of 14 residues. Per the germline V gene, CDR1 is SGHRS and CDR2 is YFSETQ. Trimming stripped 4 bases from V and 4 bases from J, with 11 bases between. The CDR3 nucleotides read TGCGCCAGCAGCCTCGCGGGGGCCACCGGGGAGCTGTTTTTT. This codes for CASSLAGATGELFF.

This clonotype was seen a handful of times. CDR3 region: CASSQVNGEGQETQYF. The CDR3 bases are TGTGCCAGCAGCCAAGTCAACGGGGAAGGCCAAGAGACCCAGTACTTC. The chain employs TRBV4-2 and TRBJ2-5; maybe TRBD2 (5 bases). Trimming shortened V by 1 base and J by 1 base, and 13 bases separated the two germline ends. The germline V gene has CDR1 LGHNA and CDR2 YNFKEQ. The CDR3 runs 16 residues.

In DNA, the CDR3 is TGTGCCAGCAGTTTAGTACAGGGTAGCAATCAGCCCCAGCATTTT. It encodes CASSLVQGSNQPQHF. J is TRBJ1-5 and V is TRBV12-3 or TRBV12-4; TRBD1 might be the D (6 bases). The V end was cut by 1 base, the J end by 0 bases, with 7 bases between. The CDR3 loop spans 15 amino acids.

V usage is TRBV7-9 and J usage is TRBJ2-3, with 11 bases identical to TRBD2. The CDR3 length is 15 residues. The J segment lost 3 bases and the V segment lost 4 bases, leaving 3 bases of the junction unmatched. CDR1 is SEHNR, CDR2 FQNEAQ, per germline (reference sequence). This CDR3 reads CASSSSGGLTDTQYF. The CDR3 DNA reads as TGTGCCAGCAGCTCTAGCGGGGGGCTTACAGATACGCAGTATTTT.

This clonotype was detected many times. The chain uses TRBV4-3 and TRBJ2-5; 9 nucleotides line up with TRBD1. The germline gives CDR1 LGHNA, CDR2 YSLEER. The CDR3 spans 15 residues. Trimming took 0 bases from V and 10 from J; bases not matched to a gene: 9. DNA for the CDR3: TGCGCCAGCAGCCAAGATTCGGGACAGGGAGGAGGCCAGTACTTC. Its translation: CASSQDSGQGGGQYF.

This clonotype has ten or more counts. The CDR3 DNA reads TGTGCCAGCAGCTTGTCGCCGCAAGAGACCCAGTACTTC. Amino acid sequence: CASSLSPQETQYF. V and J are TRBV5-6 and TRBJ2-5; no clear D gene. The CDR3 has 13 amino acids. With 1 base removed from V and 2 bases from J, the gap between germline ends came to 6 bases. Per germline, CDR1 SGHDT and CDR2 YYEEEE.

Only a few counts were recorded for this clonotype. This CDR3 reads CSVGTGPGQPQHF. CDR3 DNA sequence: TGCAGCGTCGGGACAGGGCCCGGTCAGCCCCAGCATTTT. The chain uses TRBV29-1 and TRBJ1-5; TRBD1 matches at 9 bases. V shed 6 bases and J 6 bases; nucleotides not matched to a gene: 6. Germline V gives CDR1 SQVTM, CDR2 ANQGSEA. The CDR3 extends over 13 amino acids.

This clonotype has a count of ten or more. The rearrangement links TRBV7-2 to TRBJ2-3, with a possible D match to TRBD2 (6 bases). The V end was cut by 2 bases, the J end by 2 bases, with 8 bases between. The CDR3 is 14 residues long. From germline, CDR1 is SGHTA and CDR2 FQGNSA. The CDR3 is CASSLSLATDTQYF. The CDR3 DNA reads TGTGCCAGCAGCTTATCACTAGCCACAGATACGCAGTATTTT.

In DNA form, the CDR3 reads TGCGCCAGCAGCCCGGAACTTTCCGGGGAGCTGTTTTTT. It specifies CASSPELSGELFF. The chain recombines TRBV4-3 with TRBJ2-2; D not resolved. V lost 4 bases to trimming and J lost 6 bases, with 9 bases between them. Germline values: CDR1 LGHNA, CDR2 YSLEER. CDR3 length: 13 amino acids.

This clonotype was seen more than once but under ten times. The chain is built from TRBV7-2 and TRBJ2-3; TRBD2 matches 8 bases. Germline CDR1 SGHTA, CDR2 FQGNSA. The CDR3 consists of 15 residues. J lost 2 bases, V lost 3 bases, and 4 bases had no gene match. The CDR3 DNA is TGTGCCAGCAGCTTCGGGGGGGCTGCCACAGATACGCAGTATTTT. This encodes CASSFGGAATDTQYF.

This clonotype has just a few counts. This rearrangement joins TRBV9 to TRBJ2-1; maybe TRBD1 (6 bases). The CDR3 is 14 residues long. CDR1 SGDLS and CDR2 YYNGEE come from the germline V gene. Trimming removed 6 bases from V and 10 bases from J, with 20 bases in between. The CDR3 coding sequence is TGTGCCAGCACAAGGACAGAATCATTAGACGAGCAGTTCTTC. This codes for CASTRTESLDEQFF.

This clonotype was counted between two and nine times. This chain links TRBV20-1 with TRBJ1-2; maybe TRBD1 (6 bases). Per the germline V gene, CDR1 is DFQATT and CDR2 is SNEGSKA (reference sequence). This CDR3 has 12 amino acids. Trimming left V 3 bases short and J 6 bases short, with 11 bases between. CDR3 protein: CSASTNRDGYTF. CDR3 in DNA: TGCAGTGCTAGTACTAACAGGGATGGCTACACCTTC.

The rearrangement uses TRBV5-8 and TRBJ1-6, with a weak D call TRBD1 (5 bases). Trimming cost V 2 bases and J 4 bases, with 22 bases left between them. CDR3 length equals 19 residues. Per germline, CDR1 SGHTS and CDR2 YDEGEE. The CDR3 DNA sequence: TGTGCCAGCAGCTTCCCAGGGTTGTCCGTCCACTCATATAATTCACCCCTCCACTTT. It codes for CASSFPGLSVHSYNSPLHF.

V usage is TRBV6-6 and J usage is TRBJ2-2; no firm D call. The V end lost 3 bases, the J end lost 3 bases, and 8 bases lay between the germline ends. The CDR3 has 14 residues. Germline CDR1 MNHNY, CDR2 SVGAGI (reference sequence). The DNA of the CDR3 is TGTGCCAGCAGTTATTTCGCTGACACCGGGGAGCTGTTTTTT. As protein: CASSYFADTGELFF.

In its sample, this clonotype was seen many times. The J gene is TRBJ2-3, the V gene TRBV5-6, with TRBD1 identical over 10 bases. The CDR3 is 14 amino acids. The germline V gene has CDR1 SGHDT and CDR2 YYEEEE. J lost 6 bases, V lost 2 bases, and 3 bases had no gene match. CDR3 DNA sequence: TGTGCCAGCAGCTTCGACAGGGGGCAGGATACGCAGTATTTT. This gives the protein CASSFDRGQDTQYF.

Many counts were recorded for this clonotype. The chain recombines TRBV5-1 with TRBJ1-1; D not certain. CDR3 length: 14 amino acids. The V gene's germline CDR1 is SGHRS and CDR2 YFSETQ. V lost 0 bases, J lost 3 bases, and 9 bases lay in between. Written as DNA, the CDR3 is TGCGCCAGCAGCTTGGCGGCCAGAGACACTGAAGCTTTCTTT. As protein: CASSLAARDTEAFF.

The gene calls are TRBV20-1 and TRBJ2-3; weak D call: TRBD2 (7 bases). The CDR3 runs to 15 residues. The ends were cut back, 1 base at V and 5 bases at J, with 16 bases in the middle. CDR1 is DFQATT and CDR2 is SNEGSKA in the germline V gene (reference sequence). CDR3 region: CSARVARGPGDTQYF. The CDR3 bases are TGCAGTGCTAGAGTAGCGCGGGGGCCCGGAGATACGCAGTATTTT.

This clonotype showed up many times. The chain combines TRBV5-1 with TRBJ2-2, with D perhaps TRBD1 (6 bases). The V gene lost 6 bases and the J gene lost 5 bases, with 8 bases spanning the gap. The CDR3 sequence is 12 residues long. The germline CDR1 and CDR2 sequences are SGHRS and YFSETQ. The CDR3 DNA reads as TGCGCCAGCAAACAGGGAACCGGGGAGCTGTTTTTT. Its translation is CASKQGTGELFF.

About this clonotype: At one end, the junction sequence differs from germline, possibly due to a read error. The chain uses TRBV6-1 and TRBJ2-5, with D tentatively TRBD2 (5 bases). The length of the CDR3 is 11 residues. The germline V gene encodes CDR1 MNHNS and CDR2 SASEGT. CDR3 in amino acids: CASSGGSTDDF. The CDR3 DNA reads TGTGCCAGCAGTGGAGGGTCCACAGACGACTTC.

V is TRBV11-2 and J is TRBJ2-2; D remains unclear. Germline V gene data show CDR1 as SGHAT and CDR2 as FQNNGV. V was cut by 3 bases and J by 3 bases, with 11 bases left in between. The CDR3 covers 15 residues. CDR3 sequence reads: CASSFNARDTGELFF. The CDR3 DNA reads TGTGCCAGCAGCTTTAACGCTAGGGACACCGGGGAGCTGTTTTTT.